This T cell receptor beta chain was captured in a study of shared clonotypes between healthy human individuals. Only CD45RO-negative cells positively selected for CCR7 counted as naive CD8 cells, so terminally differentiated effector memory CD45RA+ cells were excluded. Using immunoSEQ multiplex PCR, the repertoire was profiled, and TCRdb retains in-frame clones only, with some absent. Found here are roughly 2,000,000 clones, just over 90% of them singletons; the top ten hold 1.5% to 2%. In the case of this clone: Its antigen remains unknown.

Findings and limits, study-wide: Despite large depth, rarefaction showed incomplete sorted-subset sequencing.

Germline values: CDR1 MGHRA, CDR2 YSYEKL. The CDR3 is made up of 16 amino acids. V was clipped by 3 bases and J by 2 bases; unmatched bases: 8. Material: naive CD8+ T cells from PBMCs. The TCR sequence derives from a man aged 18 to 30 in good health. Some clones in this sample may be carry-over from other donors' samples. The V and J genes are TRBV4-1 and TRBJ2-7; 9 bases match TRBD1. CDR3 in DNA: TGCGCCAGCAGCCACGGATTGGGGACAGGGACCTACGAGCAGTACTTC. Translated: CASSHGLGTGTYEQYF.